This T cell receptor (beta chain) was captured by sequencing in a study of T cells expressing NK-cell markers. Overall study context: Sorted CD3+CD56+NKG2C+, CD3+CD56+NKG2C- and CD3+CD56-NKG2C+ T cells supplied TCR beta repertoires. The study sequenced eight donors, seven HCMV-seropositive and one seronegative. General study points: The CD3+CD56-NKG2C+ fraction of a handful of donors was likewise dominated by these clonotypes.

For TCR beta, cDNA was produced by 5'RACE template switching with UMIs. No DNA is given; TCRdb re-called the 5' RACE reads and lists each CDR3 protein once. There are roughly 430,000 distinct CDR3 sequences in the sample, with 6% to 9.5% held by the top ten. The CDR3 has 15 residues. Germline CDR1 is SGHRS and CDR2 is YFSETQ. Remarks on this clonotype: The antigen remains undetermined.

Sequencing was carried out using blood T cells: a sorted CD56 or NKG2C T cell subset, CD4+ or CD8+ T cells, or bulk PBMC T cells (not recorded which). V and J are TRBV5-1 and TRBJ2-7; TCRdb's D call, TRBD1, is unchecked because there is no DNA. This sequence originates from a woman between 18 and 75 years old in good health. The CDR3 loop reads CASSLPQGGGGEQYF.